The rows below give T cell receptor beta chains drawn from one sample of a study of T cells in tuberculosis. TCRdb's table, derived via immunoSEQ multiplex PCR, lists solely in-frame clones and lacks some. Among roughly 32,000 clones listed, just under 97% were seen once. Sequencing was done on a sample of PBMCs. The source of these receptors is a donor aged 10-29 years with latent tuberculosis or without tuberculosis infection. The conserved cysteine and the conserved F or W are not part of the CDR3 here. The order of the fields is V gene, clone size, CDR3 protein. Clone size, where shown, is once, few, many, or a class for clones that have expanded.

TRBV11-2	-	ASSDGLAGGTGELF
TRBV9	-	ASSVENGRAGETQY
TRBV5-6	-	ASSFGGREQF
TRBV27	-	ASSQRQGWDNTEAF
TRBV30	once	AWSEGTGLREKLF
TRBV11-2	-	ASSLAGSGLAGGTNEQF
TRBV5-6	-	ASSLGWGDLRGTGYT
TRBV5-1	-	ASSLVFATNEKLF
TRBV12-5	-	ASGLSGTSVVRTQY
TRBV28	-	ASSPPGQGAYEQY
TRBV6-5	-	ASSPRGSSYEQY
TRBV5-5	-	ASSLDRGNQPQH
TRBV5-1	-	ASSLTGSGREGEQF
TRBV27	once	ASRPTGSYGYT
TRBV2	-	ASSKRHPSGYT
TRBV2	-	ASSEEEGLWNTGELF
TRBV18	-	ASSPPTGSGYT
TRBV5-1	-	ASSLPWTGTNYGYT
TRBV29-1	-	SAQNTEAF
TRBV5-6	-	ASSLAPGTGGGKYEQY
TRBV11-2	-	ASSARQGTGQY
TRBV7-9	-	ASSARGGRGTQY
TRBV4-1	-	ASKPYQGYYEQY
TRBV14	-	ASSQVAVIGANYGYT
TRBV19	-	ASSIPGGSTDTQY
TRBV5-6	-	ASSFWDRNYGYT
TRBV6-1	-	ASSESQGRNTEAF
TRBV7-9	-	ASSSRQGGGTGELF
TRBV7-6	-	ASSFHGGGKPQH
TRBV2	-	ASSERGARFETQY
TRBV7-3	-	ASSLQVASEQF
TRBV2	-	ASSVQGRQYGYT
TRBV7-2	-	ASSLEDRGRETQY
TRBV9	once	ASSIGDRGSTDTQY
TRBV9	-	ASSAGDAYEQY
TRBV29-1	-	SVRAGSTEAF
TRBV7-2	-	ASSRGLAANEQF
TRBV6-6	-	ASSYSAGANEQF
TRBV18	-	ASSPGEAGTGYGYT
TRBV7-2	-	ASSSTGSSYEQY
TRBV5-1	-	ASSLASGRNEQF
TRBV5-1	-	ASSLGLAGANEQF
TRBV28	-	ASSLWALGTASYEQY